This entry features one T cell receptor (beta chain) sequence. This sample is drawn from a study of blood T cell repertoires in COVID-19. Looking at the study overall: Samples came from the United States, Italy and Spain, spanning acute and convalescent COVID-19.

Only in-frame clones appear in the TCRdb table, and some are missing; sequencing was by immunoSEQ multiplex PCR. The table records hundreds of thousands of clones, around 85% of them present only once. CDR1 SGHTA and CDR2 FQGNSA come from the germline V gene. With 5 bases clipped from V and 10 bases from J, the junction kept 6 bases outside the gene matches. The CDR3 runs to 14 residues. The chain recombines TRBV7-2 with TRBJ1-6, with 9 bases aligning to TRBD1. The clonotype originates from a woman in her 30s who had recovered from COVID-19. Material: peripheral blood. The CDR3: CASSIDRGNSPLHF. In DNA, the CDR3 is TGTGCCAGCAGCATCGACAGGGGGAACTCACCCCTCCACTTT.